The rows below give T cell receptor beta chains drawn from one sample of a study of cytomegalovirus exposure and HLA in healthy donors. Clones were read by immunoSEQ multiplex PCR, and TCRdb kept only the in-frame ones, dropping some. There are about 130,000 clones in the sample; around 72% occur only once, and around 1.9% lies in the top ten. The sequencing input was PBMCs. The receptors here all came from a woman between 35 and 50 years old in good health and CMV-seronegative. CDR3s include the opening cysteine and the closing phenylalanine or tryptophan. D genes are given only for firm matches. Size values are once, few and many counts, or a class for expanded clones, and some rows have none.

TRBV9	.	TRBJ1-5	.	TGTGCCAGCAGCGTAGGCCCGGAGACAGCCCTCAATCAGCCCCAGCATTTT	CASSVGPETALNQPQHF
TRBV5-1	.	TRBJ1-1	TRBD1	TGCGCCAGCAGCCCAAAACCGGGACAGGGGCGGGGCACTGAAGCTTTCTTT	CASSPKPGQGRGTEAFF
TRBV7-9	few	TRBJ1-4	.	TGTGCCAGCAGCCCCTATGAGGGTCCGTACGAAAAACTGTTTTTT	CASSPYEGPYEKLFF
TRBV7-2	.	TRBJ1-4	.	TGTGCCAGCAGCTTAGTTCGGGGAGGGGGTGAAAAACTGTTTTTT	CASSLVRGGGEKLFF
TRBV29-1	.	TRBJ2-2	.	TGCAGCGTTTCTGGACTCTCCGGGGAGCTGTTTTTT	CSVSGLSGELFF
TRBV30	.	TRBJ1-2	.	TGTGCCTGGAGTCCTGATGGCTACACCTTC	CAWSPDGYTF
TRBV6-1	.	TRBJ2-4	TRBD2	TGTGCCAGCAGTGAAGTGGGTAGCGGGGGGGCAAGGAAAAACAGTCAGTACTTC	CASSEVGSGGARKNSQYF
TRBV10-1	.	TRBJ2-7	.	TGCGCCAGCAGCGAAAAGCGGAGCTCCTACGAGCAGTACTTC	CASSEKRSSYEQYF
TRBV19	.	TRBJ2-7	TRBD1	TGTGCCAGTAGTATTGGCAGGGGGTCCTACGAGCAGTACTTC	CASSIGRGSYEQYF
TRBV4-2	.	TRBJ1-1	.	TGTGCCAGCAGCCAAGGGGGCTACATGAACACTGAAGCTTTCTTT	CASSQGGYMNTEAFF
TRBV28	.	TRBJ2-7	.	TGTGCCAGCAGTTTGGAGGGCTGGGAGCAGTACTTC	CASSLEGWEQYF
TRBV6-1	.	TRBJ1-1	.	TGTGCCAGCAGGGGGCTCATGAACACTGAAGCTTTCTTT	CASRGLMNTEAFF
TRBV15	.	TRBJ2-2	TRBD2	TGTGCCACCACCCTGGGCGCGGGAGGAATCGCCGACCGGGCCGGGGAGCTGTTTTTT	CATTLGAGGIADRAGELFF
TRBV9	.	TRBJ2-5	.	TGTGCCAGCAGCGCCGCAGGGTTACAAGAGACCCAGTACTTC	CASSAAGLQETQYF
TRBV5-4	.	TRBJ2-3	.	TGTGCCAGCAACACCGGGACACCAAGCACAGATACGCAGTATTTT	CASNTGTPSTDTQYF
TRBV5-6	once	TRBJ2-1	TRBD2	TGTGCCAGCAGCTTCGTAGCGGGAGTTAACGATGAGCAGTTCTTC	CASSFVAGVNDEQFF
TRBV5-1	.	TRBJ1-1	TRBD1	TGCGCCAGCAGCACCAGGGGGGACACTGAAGCTTTCTTT	CASSTRGDTEAFF
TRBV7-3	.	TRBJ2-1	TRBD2	TGTGCCAGCAGCTTAATGGGGCTAGCGGGGGACACTGAGCAGTTCTTC	CASSLMGLAGDTEQFF
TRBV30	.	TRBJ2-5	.	TGTGCCCTTGGGGCGGACCAAGAGACCCAGTACTTC	CALGADQETQYF
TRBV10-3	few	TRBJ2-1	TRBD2	TGTGCCACGGCGGGGGGGGCCTGCTCCTACAATGAGCAGTTCTTC	CATAGGACSYNEQFF
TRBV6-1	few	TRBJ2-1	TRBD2	TGTGCCAGCAGTGAACCGGGGGGGGGCCTCAATGAGCAGTTCTTC	CASSEPGGGLNEQFF
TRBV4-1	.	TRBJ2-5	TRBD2	TGCGCCAGCAGCTCCATGGGACTAGCGGGAGACGAGACCCAGTACTTC	CASSSMGLAGDETQYF
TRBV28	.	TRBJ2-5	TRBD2	TGTGCCAGCAGTTCCTTAGCGGGAGTGCAAGAAGGCGGAGAGACCCAGTACTTC	CASSSLAGVQEGGETQYF
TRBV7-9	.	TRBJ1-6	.	TGTGCCAGCGAGCTAACGGGGTATAATTCACCCCTCCACTTT	CASELTGYNSPLHF
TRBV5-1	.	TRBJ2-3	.	TGCGCCAGCAGCTTGGGTGCGTCCGCTAGCACAGATACGCAGTATTTT	CASSLGASASTDTQYF
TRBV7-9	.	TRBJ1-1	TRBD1	TGTGCCAGATCATCCGGGACAGGGGCTGTTTTCGCTGAAGCTTTCTTT	CARSSGTGAVFAEAFF
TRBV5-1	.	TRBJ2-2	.	TGCGCCAGCAGCTCCCGCGGGGGGGAGCTGTTTTTT	CASSSRGGELFF
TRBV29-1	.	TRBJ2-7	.	TGCAGCGTTGAATTTGGCGCAGGGGGGAATAACGAGCAGTACTTC	CSVEFGAGGNNEQYF
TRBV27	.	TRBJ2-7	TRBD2	TGTGCCAGCAGTTTGCGGGTGGTGACGGGCGGGAGCTACGAGCAGTACTTC	CASSLRVVTGGSYEQYF
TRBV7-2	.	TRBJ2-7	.	TGTGCCAGCAGCTTATTCGGAGGAAACGAGCAGTACTTC	CASSLFGGNEQYF
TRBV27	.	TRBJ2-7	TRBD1	TGTGCCAGCAGTTTCTCCGGGACAGTCTCCTACGAGCAGTACTTC	CASSFSGTVSYEQYF
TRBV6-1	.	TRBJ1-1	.	TGTGCCAGCAGTGAATTCGGCAGGGTCGACACTGAAGCTTTCTTT	CASSEFGRVDTEAFF
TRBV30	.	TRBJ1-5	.	TGTGCCTGGAGTGTATGGGGGGACCAGCCCCAGCATTTT	CAWSVWGDQPQHF
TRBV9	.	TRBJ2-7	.	TGTGCCAGCAGCGTAACCGACGGAGGAGGGTACTACGAGCAGTACTTC	CASSVTDGGGYYEQYF
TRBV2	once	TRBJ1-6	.	TGTGCCAGCAGTTGGAGTTCACCCCTCCACTTT	CASSWSSPLHF
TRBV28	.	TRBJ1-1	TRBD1	TGTGCCAGTACAGTTTTGACAGGGGAAGCTTTCTTT	CASTVLTGEAFF
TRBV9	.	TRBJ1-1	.	TGTGCCAGCAGCGTAGGTCTCGGGGATAGCGACACTGAAGCTTTCTTT	CASSVGLGDSDTEAFF
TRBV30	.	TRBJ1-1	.	TGTGCCTGGAGCGGGGGGAGGTCGGTGATTTTGGCTTTCTTT	CAWSGGRSVILAFF
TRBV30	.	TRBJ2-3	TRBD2	TGTGCCGGGACCGGACTAGCGGGAGGGAATACGCAGTATTTT	CAGTGLAGGNTQYF
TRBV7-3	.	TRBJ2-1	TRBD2	TGTGCCAGCAGTTTAGCGGGGGGGCCCAATGAGCAGTTCTTC	CASSLAGGPNEQFF
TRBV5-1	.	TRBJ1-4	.	TGCGCCAGCAGTCGGACAACAACTAATGAAAAACTGTTTTTT	CASSRTTTNEKLFF
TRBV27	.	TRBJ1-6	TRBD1	TGTGCCAGCGGGGACAGACCAAATTCACCCCTCCACTTT	CASGDRPNSPLHF
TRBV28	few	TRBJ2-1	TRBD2	TGTGCCAGCAGTTCTAGCGGGGGTTGGTCCTACAATGAGCAGTTCTTC	CASSSSGGWSYNEQFF
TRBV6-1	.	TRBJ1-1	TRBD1	TGTGCCAGCAGTCTGACAGGGGGAACTGAAGCTTTCTTT	CASSLTGGTEAFF
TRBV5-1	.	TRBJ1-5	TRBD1	TGCGCCAGCAGCTTAGGGACAGACTCACAGCCCCAGCATTTT	CASSLGTDSQPQHF
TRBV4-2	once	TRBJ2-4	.	TGTGCCAGCAGCCAAGATGAGTACAGGGCAGGCGGTGGCATTCAGTACTTC	CASSQDEYRAGGGIQYF
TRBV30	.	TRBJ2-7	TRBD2	TGTGCCTGGAGTGACGTCAGCGGGAGAGTGGGAGAGCAGTACTTC	CAWSDVSGRVGEQYF
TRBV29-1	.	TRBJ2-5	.	TGCAGCGCTCCGCGTGGTTACCAAGAGACCCAGTACTTC	CSAPRGYQETQYF
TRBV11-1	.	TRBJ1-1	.	TGTGCCAGCAGCCTGGGGACTTCGGCTTTCTTT	CASSLGTSAFF
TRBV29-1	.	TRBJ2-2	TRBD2	TGCAGCGTTGCTCCGGCGGGAGGGGACACCGGGGAGCTGTTTTTT	CSVAPAGGDTGELFF
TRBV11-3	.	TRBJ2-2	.	TGTGCCAGCAGCTTAGGGACGTCCACGAACACCGGGGAGCTGCTTTTT	CASSLGTSTNTGELLF
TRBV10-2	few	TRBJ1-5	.	TGCGCCAGCAGTGAGTCTCTGGGGCTCGGTCAGCCCCAGCATTTT	CASSESLGLGQPQHF
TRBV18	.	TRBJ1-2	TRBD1	TGTGCCAGCTCACCACCGATTGGGACAGGGACGGACTATGGCTACACCTTC	CASSPPIGTGTDYGYTF